The entry below gives a single TCR beta chain sequence along with its context. Original processing methods: Reference gene primer amplification in the assay estimated nucleated cell counts. The data were produced by immunoSEQ multiplex PCR, yet TCRdb's version contains in-frame clones alone and is incomplete. V, J and clone size are those of that table, while D and trimming were read from the DNA. The table has more than 80,000 clones, around 80% seen once; the top ten hold 6.2%. The data originate from a study of blood T cell repertoires in COVID-19. Study-wide context: Specimens from acute and convalescent COVID-19 originated in the United States, Italy and Spain. Sample material is recorded as cDNA or gDNA derived from T cells, B-cell-depleted T cells, or PBMCs.

The sequence came from a man aged 80 or over with COVID-19, enrolled during active disease. The sequencing input was peripheral blood.

Written as DNA, the CDR3 is TGCAGCGACCTCGACAGGGTCCAAGAGACCCAGTACTTC. This codes for CSDLDRVQETQYF. This chain links TRBV29-1 with TRBJ2-5; 7 bases line up with TRBD1. This CDR3 region has 13 residues. The V gene's germline CDR1 is SQVTM and CDR2 ANQGSEA. Trimming took 7 bases from V and 1 from J; bases not matched to a gene: 6.